This TCR beta chain was observed in a study of cytomegalovirus exposure and HLA in healthy donors. PCR primers comprised 60 Vbeta and 13 Jbeta primers. Data came from immunoSEQ multiplex PCR; TCRdb stores just in-frame clones and leaves some out. The sample lists 150,000 to 200,000 clones; around 62% were seen once. Specimen: PBMCs. This receptor was taken from a man aged 40-55 years in good health and CMV-seronegative.

CDR3 nucleotide sequence: TGTGCCAGCAGTTTAAATCCCCCCGGGACACCCTACGAGCAGTACTTC. Translation: CASSLNPPGTPYEQYF. The rearrangement uses TRBV27 and TRBJ2-5, with a tentative D call TRBD1 (6 bases). The better agreement between TRBJ2-7 and the DNA end casts doubt on the J call. This CDR3 region has 16 residues. The germline V gene encodes CDR1 MNHEY and CDR2 SMNVEV (reference sequence).